The 2 T cell receptor beta chains below were found in one sample sequenced in a study of cytomegalovirus exposure and HLA in healthy donors. PCR used 60 Vbeta primers and 13 Jbeta primers. TCRdb's copy holds only in-frame clones and misses some; the assay was immunoSEQ multiplex PCR. The table has more than 100,000 clones, around 80% seen once. Sequencing input: PBMCs. These TCRs come from a woman between 40 and 50 years old in good health and CMV-seropositive.

The CDR3 region has the DNA TGTGCCAGCAGCGTAGCTGTCAGGGAAGGCTACACCTTC. Amino acid sequence: CASSVAVREGYTF. This chain joins TRBV9 and TRBJ1-2; possible D gene TRBD1, 5 bases. Trimming shortened V by 0 bases and J by 8 bases, and 11 bases separated the two germline ends. Germline CDR1 reads SGDLS; CDR2 reads YYNGEE. The CDR3 runs 13 residues.

This clone was counted once. The rearrangement uses TRBV5-1 and TRBJ2-2; the D gene is possibly TRBD2 (5 bases). The germline CDR1 and CDR2 sequences are SGHRS and YFSETQ. V gave up 2 bases and J gave up 2 bases, with 13 bases separating them. The CDR3 is 16 amino acids. DNA of the CDR3: TGCGCCAGCAGCTTCTTTCGTCCGGGAAACACCGGGGAGCTGTTTTTT. It codes for CASSFFRPGNTGELFF.